This paragraph covers one T cell receptor (beta chain) sequence. This specimen belongs to a study of cytomegalovirus exposure and HLA in healthy donors. Deletions cut 2 bases from V and 4 bases from J, with 18 bases between. The germline V gene has CDR1 LNHDA and CDR2 SQIVND (reference sequence). The CDR3 runs 18 residues. It was with 60 Vbeta and 13 Jbeta primers that the PCR ran. Method: immunoSEQ multiplex PCR; TCRdb's copy keeps in-frame clones and lacks some. The sample lists about 130,000 clones, about four fifths seen once, with approximately 5% in the top ten. This rearrangement joins TRBV19 to TRBJ2-6, with D possibly TRBD1 on 6 matching bases. The clonotype originates from a man aged 25 to 40 in good health and CMV-seronegative. The sample was PBMCs. The CDR3 DNA follows: TGTGCCAGTAGTATAAGTTCCGGCAGGGGTTCCGGGGCCAACGTCCTGACTTTC. Translation: CASSISSGRGSGANVLTF.